This TCR beta chain was recorded in a study of cytomegalovirus exposure and HLA in healthy donors. Study conclusions and caveats: The productive fraction for most TCR beta V segments was about 87% or about 30% in an earlier analysis.

13 Jbeta primers and 60 Vbeta primers were used for the PCR. Clones were sequenced by immunoSEQ multiplex PCR, and TCRdb holds only the in-frame ones, with some missing. The top ten clones hold 1.5% of a sample with 95,000 to 150,000 clones, around 66% of them seen once. The germline V gene encodes CDR1 SGHAT and CDR2 FQNNGV. The CDR3 has 17 amino acids. The ends lost 5 bases at V and 4 bases at J; junction bases unmatched: 9. With respect to this clone: No antigen is known for it.

The receptor was derived from a man aged 18 to 29 in good health and CMV-seronegative. Sequenced: PBMCs. The chain links TRBV11-2 to TRBJ2-1, with TRBD2 matching over 12 bases. The CDR3: CASSPTSGGRRYNEQFF. CDR3 coding DNA: TGTGCCAGCAGCCCGACTAGCGGGGGCCGAAGATACAATGAGCAGTTCTTC.